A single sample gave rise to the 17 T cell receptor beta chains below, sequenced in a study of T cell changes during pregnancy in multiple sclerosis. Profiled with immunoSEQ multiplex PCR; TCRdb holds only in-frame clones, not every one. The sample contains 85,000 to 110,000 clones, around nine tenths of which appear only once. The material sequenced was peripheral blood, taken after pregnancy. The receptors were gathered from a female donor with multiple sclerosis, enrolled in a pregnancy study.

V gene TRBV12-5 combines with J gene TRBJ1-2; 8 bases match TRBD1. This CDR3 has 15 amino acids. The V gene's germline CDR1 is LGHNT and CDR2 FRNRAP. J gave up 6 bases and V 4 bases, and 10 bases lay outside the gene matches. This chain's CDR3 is CASGSSSGQGHGYTF. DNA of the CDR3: TGTGCTAGTGGTTCATCCTCCGGACAGGGTCATGGCTACACCTTC.

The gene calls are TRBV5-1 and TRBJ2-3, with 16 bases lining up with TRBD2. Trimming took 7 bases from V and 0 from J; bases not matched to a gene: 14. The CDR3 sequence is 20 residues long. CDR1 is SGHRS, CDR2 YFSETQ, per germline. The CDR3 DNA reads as TGCGCCAGCGGAACACAGTCCGGGACTAGCGGGAGGGCCAGCACAGATACGCAGTATTTT. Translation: CASGTQSGTSGRASTDTQYF.

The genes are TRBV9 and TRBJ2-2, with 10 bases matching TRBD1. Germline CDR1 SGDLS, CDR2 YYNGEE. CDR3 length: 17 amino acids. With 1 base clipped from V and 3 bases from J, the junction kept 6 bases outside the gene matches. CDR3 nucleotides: TGTGCCAGCAGCGTAAACGGGGGACAGGGGTACACCGGGGAGCTGTTTTTT. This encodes CASSVNGGQGYTGELFF.

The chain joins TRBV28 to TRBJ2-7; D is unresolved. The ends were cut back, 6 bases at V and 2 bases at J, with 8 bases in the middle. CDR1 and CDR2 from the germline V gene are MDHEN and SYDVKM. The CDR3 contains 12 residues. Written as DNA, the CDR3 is TGTGCCAGCAGCGGAGAACCCTACGAGCAGTACTTC. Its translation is CASSGEPYEQYF.

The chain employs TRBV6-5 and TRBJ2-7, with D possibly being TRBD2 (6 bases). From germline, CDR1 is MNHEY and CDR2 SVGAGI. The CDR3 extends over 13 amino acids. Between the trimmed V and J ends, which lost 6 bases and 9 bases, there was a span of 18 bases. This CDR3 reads CASRLGSEGVQYF. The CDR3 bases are TGTGCCAGCAGATTGGGCTCGGAGGGTGTGCAGTACTTC.

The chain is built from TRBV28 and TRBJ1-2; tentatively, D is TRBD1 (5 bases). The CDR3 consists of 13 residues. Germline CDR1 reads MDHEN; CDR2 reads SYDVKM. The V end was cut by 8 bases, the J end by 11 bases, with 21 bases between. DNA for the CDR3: TGTGCCAGCTCACTCTCGACAGACGTGCGGTACACCTTC. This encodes CASSLSTDVRYTF.

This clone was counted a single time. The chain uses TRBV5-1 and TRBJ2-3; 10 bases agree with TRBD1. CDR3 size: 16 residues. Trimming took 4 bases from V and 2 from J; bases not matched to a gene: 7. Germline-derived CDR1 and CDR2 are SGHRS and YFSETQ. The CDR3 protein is CASSPPGTGATDTQYF. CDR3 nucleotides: TGCGCCAGCAGCCCTCCCGGGACAGGGGCCACAGATACGCAGTATTTT.

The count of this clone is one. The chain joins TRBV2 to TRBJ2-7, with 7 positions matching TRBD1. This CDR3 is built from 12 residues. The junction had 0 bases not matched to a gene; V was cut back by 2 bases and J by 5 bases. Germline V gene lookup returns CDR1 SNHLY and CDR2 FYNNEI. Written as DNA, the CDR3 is TGTGCCAGCAGTGAAACAGGGGACGAGCAGTACTTC. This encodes CASSETGDEQYF.

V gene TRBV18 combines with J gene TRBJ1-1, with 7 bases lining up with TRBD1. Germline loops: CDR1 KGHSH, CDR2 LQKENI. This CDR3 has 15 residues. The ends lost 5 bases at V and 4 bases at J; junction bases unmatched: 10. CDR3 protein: CASSSPTGWGTEAFF. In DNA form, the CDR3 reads TGTGCCAGCTCATCCCCGACAGGGTGGGGCACTGAAGCTTTCTTT.

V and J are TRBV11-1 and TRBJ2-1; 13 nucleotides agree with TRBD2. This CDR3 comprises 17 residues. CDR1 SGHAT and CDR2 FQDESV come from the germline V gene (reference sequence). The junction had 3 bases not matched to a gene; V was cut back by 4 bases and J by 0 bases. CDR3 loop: CASSSRLAGGSYNEQFF. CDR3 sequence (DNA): TGTGCCAGCAGCTCCCGACTAGCGGGGGGCTCCTACAATGAGCAGTTCTTC.

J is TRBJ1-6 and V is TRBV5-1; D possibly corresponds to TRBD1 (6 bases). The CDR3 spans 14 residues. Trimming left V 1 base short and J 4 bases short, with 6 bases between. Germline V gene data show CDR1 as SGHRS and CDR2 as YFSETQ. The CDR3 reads CASSLQGYNSPLHF. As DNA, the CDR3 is TGCGCCAGCAGCTTGCAGGGGTATAATTCACCCCTCCACTTT.

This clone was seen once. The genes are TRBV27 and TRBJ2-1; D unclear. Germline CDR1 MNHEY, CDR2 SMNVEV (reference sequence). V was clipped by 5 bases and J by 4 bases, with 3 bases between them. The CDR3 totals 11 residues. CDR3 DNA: TGTGCCAGCAGTCTGTACAATGAGCAGTTCTTC. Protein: CASSLYNEQFF.

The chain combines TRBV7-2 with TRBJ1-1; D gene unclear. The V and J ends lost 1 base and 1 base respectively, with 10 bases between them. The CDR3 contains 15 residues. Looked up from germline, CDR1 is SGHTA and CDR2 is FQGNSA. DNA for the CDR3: TGTGCCAGCAGCTTAGGAGGGTACAAGAACACTGAAGCTTTCTTT. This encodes CASSLGGYKNTEAFF.

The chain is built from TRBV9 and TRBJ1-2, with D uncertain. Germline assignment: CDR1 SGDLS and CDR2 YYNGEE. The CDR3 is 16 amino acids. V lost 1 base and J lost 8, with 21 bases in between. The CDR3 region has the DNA TGTGCCAGCAGCGTAAATAGTCGGCAGCGAAGAGAGGGCTACACCTTC. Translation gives CASSVNSRQRREGYTF.

CDR3 amino acids: CASSPRTADYGYTF. The CDR3 DNA reads TGCGCCAGCAGCCCACGGACAGCCGACTATGGCTACACCTTC. This sequence joins TRBV5-1 and TRBJ1-2; maybe TRBD1 (6 bases). The ends were cut back, 4 bases at V and 3 bases at J, with 13 bases in the middle. Germline loops: CDR1 SGHRS, CDR2 YFSETQ. This CDR3 comprises 14 residues.

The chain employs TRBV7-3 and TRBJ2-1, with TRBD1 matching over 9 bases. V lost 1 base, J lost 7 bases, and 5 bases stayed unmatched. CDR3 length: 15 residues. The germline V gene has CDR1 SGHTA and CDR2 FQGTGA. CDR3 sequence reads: CASSLMGQGLNEQFF. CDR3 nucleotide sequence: TGTGCCAGCAGCTTAATGGGACAGGGACTGAATGAGCAGTTCTTC.

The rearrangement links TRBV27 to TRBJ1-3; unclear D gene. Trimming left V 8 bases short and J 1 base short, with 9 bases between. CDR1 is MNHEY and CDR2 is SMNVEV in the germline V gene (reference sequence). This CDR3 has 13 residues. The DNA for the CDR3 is TGTGCCAGCGCCACACCGTCTGGAAACACCATATATTTT. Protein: CASATPSGNTIYF.